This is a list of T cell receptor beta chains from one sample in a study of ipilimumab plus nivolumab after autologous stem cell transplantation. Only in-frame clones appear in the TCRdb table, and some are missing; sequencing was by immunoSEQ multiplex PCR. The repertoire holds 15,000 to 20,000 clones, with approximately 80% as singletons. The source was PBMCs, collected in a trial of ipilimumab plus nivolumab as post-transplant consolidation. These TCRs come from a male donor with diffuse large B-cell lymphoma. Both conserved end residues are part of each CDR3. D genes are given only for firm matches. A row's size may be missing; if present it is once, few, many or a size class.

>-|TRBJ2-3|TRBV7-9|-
TGTGCCAGCAGCTTAGAGACGGGGACATACAGCACAGATACGCAGTATTTT
CASSLETGTYSTDTQYF
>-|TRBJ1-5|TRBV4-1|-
TGCGCCAGCAGCCAAGAAGCATGGGCCGACCCTCATCAGCCCCAGCATTTT
CASSQEAWADPHQPQHF
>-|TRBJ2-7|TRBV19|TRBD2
TGTGCCAGTCGCCTGACTAGCGGGGGCCAGTTATCCTACGAGCAGTACTTC
CASRLTSGGQLSYEQYF
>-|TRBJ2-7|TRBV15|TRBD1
TGTGCCACCAGCAGAGCAGGGGGCGAGCAGTACTTC
CATSRAGGEQYF
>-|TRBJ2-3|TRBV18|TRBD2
TGTGCCAGCTCACCACCGGAGCGGGGGGCCTACGAAGATACGCAGTATTTT
CASSPPERGAYEDTQYF
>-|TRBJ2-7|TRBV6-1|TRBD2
TGTGCCAGCCCCCCCCTACTAGCGGGAGGAGGGGAGCAGTACTTC
CASPPLLAGGGEQYF
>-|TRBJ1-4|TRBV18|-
TGTGCCAGCTCACCGCTAAACAAAGCAACTAATGAAAAACTGTTTTTT
CASSPLNKATNEKLFF
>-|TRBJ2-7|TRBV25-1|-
TGTGCCAGCAGTGACAGGGTTTCCTACGAGCAGTACTTC
CASSDRVSYEQYF
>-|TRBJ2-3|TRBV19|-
TGTGCCAGTAGTATGTCTAGCGCTACTAGCACAGATGCGCAGTATTTT
CASSMSSATSTDAQYF
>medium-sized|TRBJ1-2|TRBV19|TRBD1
TGTGCCAGTAGTATAGCAACAGGGGATGGCTACACCTTC
CASSIATGDGYTF
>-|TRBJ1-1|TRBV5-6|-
TGTGCCAGCAGCCCGGATCAACGCCCTGAAGCTTTCTTT
CASSPDQRPEAFF
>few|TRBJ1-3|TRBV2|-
TGTGCCAGCGGGACGGCTGGAAACACCATATATTTT
CASGTAGNTIYF
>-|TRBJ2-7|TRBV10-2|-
TGCGCCAGCAGTGAGTCGGGAGTCGGGAACGGGGACTACGAGCAGTACTTC
CASSESGVGNGDYEQYF
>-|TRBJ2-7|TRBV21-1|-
TGTGCCAGCAGAAAAGGGCCCAGGGCCTACGAGCAGTACTTC
CASRKGPRAYEQYF
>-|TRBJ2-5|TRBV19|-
TGTGCCAGTAGTGGCCGGCAGGGCGAGACCCAGTACTTC
CASSGRQGETQYF
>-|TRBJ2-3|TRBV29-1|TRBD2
TGCAGCGTTGCTGGGCGGGAGGGAGGGACAGATACGCAGTATTTT
CSVAGREGGTDTQYF
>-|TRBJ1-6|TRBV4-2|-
TGTGCCAGCACCCCCCCCGCCGGTTCACCCCTCCACTTT
CASTPPAGSPLHF
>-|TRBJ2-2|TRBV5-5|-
TGTGCCAGCAGCTTGGGGGCGCCGAACACCGGGGAGCTGTTTTTT
CASSLGAPNTGELFF
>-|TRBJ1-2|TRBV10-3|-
TGTGCCATCAGTGACCAGTACTATGGCTACACCTTC
CAISDQYYGYTF
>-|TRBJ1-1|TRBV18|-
TGTGCCAGCTCACCGACCCCAGGGCTGAACACTGAAGCTTTCTTT
CASSPTPGLNTEAFF
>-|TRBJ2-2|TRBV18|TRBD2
TGTGCCAGCTCACCACCTAGCGGGGGAACCGGGGAGCTGTTTTTT
CASSPPSGGTGELFF
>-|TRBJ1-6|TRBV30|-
TGTGCCTGGAGTAGGGCGAATGCTCCCCTCCACTTT
CAWSRANAPLHF
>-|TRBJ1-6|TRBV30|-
TGTGCCTGGCTCCAGGGGTTGGGTTCACCCCTCCACTTT
CAWLQGLGSPLHF
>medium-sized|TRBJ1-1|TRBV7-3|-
TGTGCCAGCAGCCGCGGGGGCTCCCCTGAAGCTTTCTTT
CASSRGGSPEAFF
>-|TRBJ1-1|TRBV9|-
TGTGCCAGCAGCGTAGTCGACAGGAACACTGAAGCTTTCTTT
CASSVVDRNTEAFF
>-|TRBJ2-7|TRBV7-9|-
TGTGCCAGCAGGGATAGTGGGACCGCTTCCGAGCAGTACTTC
CASRDSGTASEQYF
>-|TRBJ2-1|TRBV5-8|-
TGTGCCAGCAGCTTGGAACTCCCTGGGGGTGAGCAGTTCTTC
CASSLELPGGEQFF
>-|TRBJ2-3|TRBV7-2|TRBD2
TGTGCCAGCAGCTTAGAAATAGTGAGAACTAGCGGGGGAATAGATACGCAGTATTTT
CASSLEIVRTSGGIDTQYF